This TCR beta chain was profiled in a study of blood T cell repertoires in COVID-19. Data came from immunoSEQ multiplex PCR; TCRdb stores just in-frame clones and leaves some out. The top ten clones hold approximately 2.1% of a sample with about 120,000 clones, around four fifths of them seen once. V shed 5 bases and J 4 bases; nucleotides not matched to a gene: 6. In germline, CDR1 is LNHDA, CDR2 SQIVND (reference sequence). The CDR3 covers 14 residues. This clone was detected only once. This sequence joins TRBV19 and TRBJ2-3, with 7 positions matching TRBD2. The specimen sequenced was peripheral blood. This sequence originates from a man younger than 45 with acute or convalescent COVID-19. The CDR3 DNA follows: TGTGCCAGTAGTCCTGCGGGAGTGGCAGATACGCAGTATTTT. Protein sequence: CASSPAGVADTQYF.